The rows below give T cell receptor beta chains drawn from one sample of a study of cytomegalovirus exposure and HLA in healthy donors. Measured with immunoSEQ multiplex PCR; TCRdb has only the in-frame clones, and not every one. The table has 150,000 to 200,000 clones, approximately 85% seen once. Source material: PBMCs. These receptors were obtained from a man in his late teens or twenties in good health and CMV-seropositive. Both conserved end residues are part of each CDR3. D genes are given only for firm matches. Clone size is not always given. Where it is, it says once, few, many or a class for expanded clones.

>TRBV5-6|TRBJ2-7|TRBD2|NA
CASSLFGGGPYEQYF
TGTGCCAGCAGCTTGTTCGGCGGGGGGCCCTACGAGCAGTACTTC
>TRBV6-1|TRBJ1-2|TRBD1|NA
CASSKRDSGVGYTF
TGTGCCAGCAGTAAAAGGGACAGTGGCGTGGGCTACACCTTC
>TRBV19|TRBJ1-6|NA|NA
CASSKFPVGASYNSPLHF
TGTGCCAGTAGTAAGTTCCCGGTAGGAGCCTCCTATAATTCACCCCTCCACTTT
>TRBV6-1|TRBJ1-1|TRBD1|NA
CAVSYSRGAEAFF
TGTGCCGTTTCGTATTCCAGGGGGGCTGAAGCTTTCTTT
>TRBV6-5|TRBJ2-1|NA|NA
CASSYSEGEQFF
TGTGCCAGCAGTTACTCGGAGGGTGAGCAGTTCTTC
>TRBV4-1|TRBJ1-5|TRBD1|NA
CASSQEPQGAHQPQHF
TGCGCCAGCAGCCAAGAACCCCAGGGGGCACATCAGCCCCAGCATTTT
>TRBV27|TRBJ2-7|NA|NA
CASSLFDSYEQYF
TGTGCCAGCAGTTTATTCGACTCCTACGAGCAGTACTTC
>TRBV19|TRBJ1-3|NA|NA
CASSIQQGPGNTIYF
TGTGCCAGTAGTATACAACAGGGCCCTGGAAACACCATATATTTT
>TRBV4-1|TRBJ2-5|NA|NA
CASSHPGHLQETQYF
TGCGCCAGCAGCCACCCGGGACACCTCCAAGAGACCCAGTACTTC
>TRBV9|TRBJ1-2|NA|NA
CASSVVDRGYTF
TGTGCCAGCAGCGTAGTAGACAGGGGCTACACCTTC
>TRBV30|TRBJ1-6|NA|NA
CAWNRAPFGNSPLHF
TGTGCCTGGAACAGGGCTCCGTTTGGGAATTCACCCCTCCACTTT
>TRBV25-1|TRBJ1-2|TRBD1|NA
CASTGQGAPSYGYTF
TGTGCCAGCACCGGACAGGGGGCCCCCTCCTATGGCTACACCTTC
>TRBV30|TRBJ2-3|NA|NA
CAWSGARQITDTQYF
TGTGCCTGGAGTGGAGCGCGGCAGATCACAGATACGCAGTATTTT
>TRBV4-1|TRBJ1-2|TRBD1|few
CASSRDRDGSGYTF
TGCGCCAGCAGCCGGGACAGGGACGGGTCGGGCTACACCTTC
>TRBV10-3|TRBJ2-2|NA|NA
CAISEAGIAGELFF
TGTGCCATCAGTGAGGCTGGTATAGCGGGGGAGCTGTTTTTT
>TRBV12-5|TRBJ1-1|TRBD1|NA
CASGLVIGTGGYTEAFF
TGTGCTAGTGGTTTGGTAATCGGGACAGGGGGATACACTGAAGCTTTCTTT
>TRBV27|TRBJ2-1|NA|NA
CASSFQGSYNEQFF
TGTGCCAGCAGTTTCCAGGGGTCCTACAATGAGCAGTTCTTC
>TRBV19|TRBJ2-5|TRBD2|NA
CASSTPSGGAETQYF
TGTGCCAGTAGTACGCCCAGCGGGGGGGCGGAGACCCAGTACTTC
>TRBV5-1|TRBJ2-7|NA|NA
CASSVGNWGESYEQYF
TGCGCCAGCAGCGTCGGCAATTGGGGGGAGTCCTACGAGCAGTACTTC
>TRBV7-2|TRBJ2-7|NA|NA
CASSPKAFSYEQYF
TGTGCCAGCAGCCCTAAAGCCTTCTCCTACGAGCAGTACTTC